This T cell receptor (beta chain) was sequenced during a study of shared clonotypes between healthy human individuals. The naive CD8 fraction comprised CD45RO-negative cells positively selected for CCR7 and excluded terminally differentiated effector memory CD45RA+ cells. This CDR3 contains 16 residues. Germline assignment: CDR1 SGHRS and CDR2 YFSETQ. Germline trimming cut 2 bases from V and 5 bases from J; bases unmatched to any gene: 7. TCRdb's copy holds only in-frame clones and misses some; the assay was immunoSEQ multiplex PCR. The sample holds about 2 million clones; about 95% are singletons and the top ten take more than 0.95%.

Sequencing was carried out using naive CD8+ T cells sorted from blood. The chain recombines TRBV5-1 with TRBJ2-3, with 11 bases aligning to TRBD2. This TCR came from a man aged 18 to 29 in good health. In DNA, the CDR3 is TGCGCCAGCAGCTTCGCAATAGCGGGAGGGGAAGATACGCAGTATTTT. As protein: CASSFAIAGGEDTQYF.